This is a list of T cell receptor beta chains from one sample in a study of CXCR3-negative and CXCR3-positive naive CD8 T cells. After re-calling the 5' RACE reads, TCRdb lists one entry per CDR3 protein, DNA absent. The sample holds under 55,000 distinct CDR3 sequences. Sequenced input: memory CD8+ T cells from blood. All receptors come from a human donor in good health. Some clones in this sample may be carry-over from other donors' samples. Both conserved end residues are part of each CDR3. Size values are once, few and many counts, or a class for expanded clones, and some rows have none.

V gene	clone size	J gene	CDR3 protein
TRBV29-1	-	TRBJ2-5	CSVTLAGGVRETQYF
TRBV6-4	-	TRBJ2-3	CASSEGGRAVDTQYF
TRBV6-2/TRBV6-3	-	TRBJ2-1	CASSSPQGWYEQFF
TRBV21-1	-	TRBJ1-4	CASSKDLHEKLFF
TRBV29-1	-	TRBJ1-1	CSVGEYTEAFF
TRBV29-1	-	TRBJ2-5	CSVGRIAQETQYF
TRBV29-1	-	TRBJ2-2	CSALTGLGPGELFF
TRBV25-1	medium-sized	TRBJ2-7	CASSQEMGLSYEQYF
TRBV29-1	-	TRBJ2-2	CSVGGNTGELFF
TRBV4-3	-	TRBJ1-1	CASSQDRTTRNTEAFF
TRBV12-5	-	TRBJ2-7	CASGLMDFNEQYF
TRBV10-3	-	TRBJ2-5	CAIASPSGGETQYF
TRBV7-9	-	TRBJ1-1	CASSLERLQNTEAFF
TRBV6-5	-	TRBJ2-2	CASSYSLGGGTGELFF
TRBV29-1	-	TRBJ2-2	CSVFLTGELFF
TRBV24-1	-	TRBJ1-1	CATKQGLNTEAFF
TRBV21-1	-	TRBJ1-1	CTSSIPIRRAPTEAFF
TRBV9	-	TRBJ2-1	CASSVGGAVGDEQFF
TRBV11-1	-	TRBJ1-1	CASSPPAVPTEAFF
TRBV12-3/TRBV12-4	-	TRBJ1-5	CASSLVRGQPQHF
TRBV7-9	-	TRBJ2-5	CASSPTGTRNQLTQYF
TRBV20-1	-	TRBJ1-1	CSASGGRDTEAFF
TRBV18	-	TRBJ1-1	CASSPPPGTWTEAFF
TRBV6-5	-	TRBJ1-1	CASSYGPTKGAFF
TRBV30	-	TRBJ2-1	CAWSSMDFNNEQFF
TRBV20-1	-	TRBJ2-1	CSAREEGQVYNEQFF
TRBV12-3/TRBV12-4	-	TRBJ2-1	CASSFSGPPAEQFF
TRBV12-3/TRBV12-4	medium-sized	TRBJ2-3	CASSLVSQGPNTDTQYF
TRBV7-9	-	TRBJ2-7	CASSSRDHPYEQYF
TRBV5-1	-	TRBJ1-1	CASSSDRGRAEAFF
TRBV12-3/TRBV12-4	medium-sized	TRBJ2-7	CATGIVTYEQYF
TRBV27	-	TRBJ2-4	CASEAKNIQYF
TRBV29-1	-	TRBJ2-5	CSVVPGQGINQETQYF
TRBV28	-	TRBJ2-7	CASSETGGTRYEQYF
TRBV7-9	-	TRBJ2-7	CASSSGQATNYEQYF
TRBV4-3	-	TRBJ1-3	CASSPSGSGNTIYF
TRBV7-9	-	TRBJ1-1	CASSPPGRTEAFF
TRBV5-5	-	TRBJ1-4	CASSPARINEKLFF
TRBV20-1	-	TRBJ1-2	CSAGETGRPLYGYTF
TRBV5-1	-	TRBJ2-5	CASSLGQGDQETQYF